This T cell receptor (beta chain) was sequenced for a study of identifying expanded T cells in peripheral blood. Collection occurred without any documented infections or immune events in donors. Measured with immunoSEQ multiplex PCR; TCRdb has only the in-frame clones, and not every one. The data contain around 47,000 clones, less than 85% of them singletons. Comment on this clone: Its antigen is as yet unknown.

General study findings and limits: Two-week clone count variance significantly increased as total template count grew.

The sequenced material came from blood. This receptor was obtained from a person between 18 and 75 years old in good health.

CDR3 sequence (DNA): TGTGCCAGCAGCTCTTCTCGCGGGGGGGGATTAAGTGAGCAGTTCTTC. Amino acid sequence: CASSSSRGGGLSEQFF. The V gene is TRBV11-2, the J gene TRBJ2-1; TRBD2 agrees at 9 bases. J was trimmed by 9 bases and V by 4 bases; bases with no gene match: 13. The CDR3 has 16 amino acids. The germline V gene has CDR1 SGHAT and CDR2 FQNNGV.